This T cell receptor beta chain emerged from a study of T-cell reconstitution after alpha-beta-depleted transplantation in children. This clonotype was seen ten or more times. TCRbeta library preparation incorporated unique molecular identifiers. TCRdb analysed the PCR reads with MiXCR anew, one entry per CDR3 protein. The table shows 500,000 or so distinct CDR3 sequences, with less than 35% occurring only once. The CDR3 is 14 amino acids. V shed 4 bases, J shed 1 base, and the junction held 4 bases outside the gene matches. Looked up from germline, CDR1 is SGHKS and CDR2 is YYEKEE (reference sequence).

The receptor was derived from a human donor who donated a stem cell graft to a child with aplastic anemia. This specimen was PBMCs from the stem cell graft donor, taken from the stem cell graft. The V gene is TRBV5-5, the J gene TRBJ2-5; the match to TRBD1 covers 7 bases. CDR3 region: CASSRQGPQETQYF. CDR3 nucleotide sequence: TGTGCCAGCAGCCGACAGGGTCCCCAAGAGACCCAGTACTTC.